This entry describes one TCR beta chain. What it recognizes is unknown. V shed 0 bases, J shed 4 bases, and the junction held 6 bases outside the gene matches. The CDR3 consists of 16 residues. CDR1 and CDR2 from the germline V gene are LNHDA and SQIVND (reference sequence). The data were obtained in a study of blood T cell dynamics during melanoma immunotherapy. Study background: First-line therapy was either pembrolizumab or nivolumab with ipilimumab for metastatic melanoma. General observations from the study: Unlike progressors, later disease-control patients had W3 repertoires gaining clonality or diversity. It remained unknown if the driving T cell clones were melanoma-specific.

TCRdb keeps only in-frame clones here, not all; method: immunoSEQ multiplex PCR. The repertoire holds about 4,800 clones, with 88% as singletons. This sample's time point: week 3, after first cycle of checkpoint inhibitor. Prior systemic cancer therapy, immunosuppressant use and other active malignancies excluded patients. This specimen was blood, taken from a patient treated with checkpoint blockade. This sequence joins TRBV19 and TRBJ2-1, with 7 bases aligning to TRBD2. The TCR originated in a human donor with melanoma. The CDR3 coding sequence is TGTGCCAGTAGTATAGATCGCGGGAGAGCTTACAATGAGCAGTTCTTC. Translation: CASSIDRGRAYNEQFF.